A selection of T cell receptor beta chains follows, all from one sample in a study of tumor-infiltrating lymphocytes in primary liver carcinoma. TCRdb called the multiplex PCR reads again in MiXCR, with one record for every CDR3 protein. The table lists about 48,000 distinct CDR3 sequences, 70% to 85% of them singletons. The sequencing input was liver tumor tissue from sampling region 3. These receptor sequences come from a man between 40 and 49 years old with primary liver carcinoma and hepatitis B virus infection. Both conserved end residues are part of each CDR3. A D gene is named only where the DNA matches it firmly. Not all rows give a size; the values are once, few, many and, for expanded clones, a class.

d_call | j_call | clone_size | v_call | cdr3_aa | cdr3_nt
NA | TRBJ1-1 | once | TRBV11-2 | CANGLTPGYTGAFF | TGTGCCAACGGCTTAACCCCAGGGTACACTGGAGCTTTCTTT
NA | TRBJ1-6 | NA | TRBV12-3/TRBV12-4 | CVSSSTKGRNSPLHF | TGTGTCAGTAGTTCCACGAAAGGGCGTAATTCACCCCTCCACTTT
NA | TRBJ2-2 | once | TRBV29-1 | CSVGPGELLF | TGCAGTGTGGGGCCGGGGGAGCTGCTTTTT
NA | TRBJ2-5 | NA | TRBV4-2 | CARSQAEGVQEIQYF | TGTGCCAGAAGCCAAGCTGAAGGGGTTCAAGAGATCCAGTACTTC
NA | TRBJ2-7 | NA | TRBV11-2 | CAGSLTVTAYERYF | TGTGCCGGCAGCTTGACTGTCACTGCCTACGAGCGGTACTTC
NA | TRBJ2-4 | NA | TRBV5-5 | CVSSLEGGKNIQHF | TGTGTCAGCAGCTTGGAGGGGGGCAAAAACATTCAGCACTTC
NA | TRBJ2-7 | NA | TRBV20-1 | CSARRGNEKYF | TGCAGTGCTCGTCGGGGGAACGAGAAGTACTTC
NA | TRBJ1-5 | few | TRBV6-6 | CANSYRVEYSNQPQHF | TGTGCCAATAGTTACCGAGTAGAGTATAGTAATCAGCCCCAGCATTTT
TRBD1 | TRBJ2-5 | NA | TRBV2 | CANRGTGQETQYF | TGTGCCAACAGGGGGACAGGACAAGAGACCCAGTACTTC
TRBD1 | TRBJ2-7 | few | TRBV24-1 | CATLAEQGADSGSYEQYF | TGTGCCACCCTCGCCGAACAGGGGGCGGATAGCGGCTCCTACGAGCAGTACTTC
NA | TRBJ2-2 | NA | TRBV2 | CASGTSYTGELFF | TGTGCCAGCGGGACTTCCTACACCGGGGAGCTGTTTTTT
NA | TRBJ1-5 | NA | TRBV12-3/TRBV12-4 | CASSLGVGRGNQPQHF | TGTGCCAGCAGTTTAGGTGTTGGGAGGGGTAATCAGCCCCAGCATTTT
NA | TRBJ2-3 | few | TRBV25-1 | CASSEFLFTDTQYF | TGTGCCAGCAGTGAATTTTTGTTTACAGATACGCAGTATTTT
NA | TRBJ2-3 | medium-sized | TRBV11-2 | CASSLDSYADTQYF | TGTGCCAGCAGCCTCGACAGCTACGCGGATACGCAGTATTTT
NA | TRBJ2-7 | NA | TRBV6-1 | CASSEAFGEQYF | TGTGCCAGCAGTGAAGCGTTCGGCGAGCAGTACTTT
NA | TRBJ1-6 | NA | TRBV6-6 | CASSYFLRAPRWNSPIHF | TGCGCCAGCAGTTACTTTCTCCGGGCCCCGAGGTGGAATTCACCCATCCACTTT
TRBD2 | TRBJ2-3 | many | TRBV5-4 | CASSLVLAGEATDTQYF | TGTGCCAGCAGCTTGGTGCTAGCGGGAGAGGCGACAGATACGCAGTATTTT
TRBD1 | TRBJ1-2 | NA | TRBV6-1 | CASTRGGSHYVYTF | TGTGCCAGCACCCGAGGGGGCAGCCACTATGTCTACACATTC
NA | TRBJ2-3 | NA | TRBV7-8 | CVSSPLEGVDTQYF | TGTGTCAGTAGCCCATTGGAGGGTGTTGATACGCAGTATTTT
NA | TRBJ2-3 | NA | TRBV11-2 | CAGGAREPANTQNF | TGTGCAGGAGGGGCACGGGAGCCCGCAAATACGCAGAATTTT
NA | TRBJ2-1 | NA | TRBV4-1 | CASGQGVTYNEQFF | TGCGCCAGTGGCCAAGGAGTAACCTACAATGAGCAATTCTTC
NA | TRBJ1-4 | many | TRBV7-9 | CASSSQEEKLFF | TGTGCCAGCAGCTCGCAGGAGGAAAAACTGTTTTTT
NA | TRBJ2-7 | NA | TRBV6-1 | CATQYGSSYERYF | TGTGCCACCCAGTACGGGAGCTCCTACGAGCGGTACTTC
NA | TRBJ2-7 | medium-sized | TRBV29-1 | CSVGSGASHEQYF | TGCAGCGTTGGAAGCGGTGCGTCCCACGAGCAGTACTTC
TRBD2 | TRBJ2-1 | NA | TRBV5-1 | CTSSPVPGLAGVGFF | TGCACCAGCAGCCCCGTCCCAGGACTAGCGGGAGTTGGGTTCTTC
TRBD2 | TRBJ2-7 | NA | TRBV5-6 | CASSLLSGTVREQYF | TGTGCCAGCAGCTTGTTAAGCGGGACTGTCCGCGAGCAGTACTTC
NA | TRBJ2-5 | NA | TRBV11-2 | CASRYRDSAHQETQNF | TGTGCCAGCAGATACCGGGATTCGGCCCACCAAGAGACCCAGAACTTC
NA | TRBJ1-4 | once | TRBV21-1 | CASSKGGHGTTNEKLFF | TGTGCCAGCAGCAAAGGGGGACATGGCACAACTAATGAAAAACTGTTTTTT
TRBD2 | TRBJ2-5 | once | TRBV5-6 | CASSLGVTSGRMTQYF | TGTGCCAGCAGCTTGGGTGTGACTAGCGGGAGGATGACCCAGTACTTC
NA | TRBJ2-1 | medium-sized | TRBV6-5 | CASSSLASYNEQFF | TGTGCCAGCAGTTCACTAGCTTCCTACAATGAGCAGTTCTTC
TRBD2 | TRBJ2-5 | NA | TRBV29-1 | CVGGRAAETQYF | TGCGTTGGTGGGAGGGCCGCTGAGACCCAGTACTTC
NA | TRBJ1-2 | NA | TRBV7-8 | CASSPRIEVNYGYTF | TGTGCCAGCAGCCCTCGGATAGAGGTGAACTATGGTTACACCTTC
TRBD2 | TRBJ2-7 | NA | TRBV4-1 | CASSPISGRAGEKYF | TGCGCCAGCAGCCCGATTAGCGGGAGGGCGGGCGAGAAGTACTTC
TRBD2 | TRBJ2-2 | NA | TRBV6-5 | CASSLPGLAGGPIGELFF | TGTGCCAGCAGTCTTCCCGGGCTAGCGGGAGGGCCGATCGGGGAGCTGTTTTTT
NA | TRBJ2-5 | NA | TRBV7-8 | CASSPLCSSQETQYF | TGTGCCAGCAGCCCCCTCTGCAGTTCTCAAGAGACCCAGTACTTC
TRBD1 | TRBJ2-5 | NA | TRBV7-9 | CASSPRTGGLETQYF | TGTGCCAGCAGCCCGCGGACAGGGGGCTTGGAGACCCAGTACTTC
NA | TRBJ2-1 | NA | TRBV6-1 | CASTLLDEQFF | TGTGCCAGTACTCTACTGGATGAGCAGTTCTTC
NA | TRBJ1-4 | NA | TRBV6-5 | CASSHPVATNEKLFF | TGTGCCAGCAGTCATCCAGTTGCAACTAATGAAAAACTGTTTTTT
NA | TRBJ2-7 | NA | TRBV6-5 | CAGSIGTAYEQYF | TGTGCCGGTTCAATCGGAACAGCTTACGAGCAGTATTTC
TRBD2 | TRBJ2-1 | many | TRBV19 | CASSMRTSNRQFF | TGTGCCAGTAGTATGAGGACTAGTAATCGGCAGTTCTTC
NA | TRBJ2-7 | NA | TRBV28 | CTISRQFVYEQYF | TGTACCATCTCGCGCCAATTCGTCTACGAGCAGTACTTC
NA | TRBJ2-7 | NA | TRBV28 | CTSAPGAYERYF | TGTACCTCCGCCCCGGGGGCCTACGAGCGGTACTTC
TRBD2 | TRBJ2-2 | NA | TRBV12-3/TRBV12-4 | CASSLDRPLGLATGELLF | TGTGCCAGTAGTTTAGATCGTCCTTTGGGACTAGCCACCGGGGAGCTGCTTTTT
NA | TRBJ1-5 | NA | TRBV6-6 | CASSSSGGGQPQHF | TGTGCCAGCAGCTCCTCGGGGGGGGGTCAGCCCCAGCATTTT
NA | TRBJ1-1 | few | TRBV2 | CATRPNQENTEAFF | TGTGCCACACGTCCCAATCAGGAGAACACTGAAGCTTTCTTT
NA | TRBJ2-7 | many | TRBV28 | CASTPEAGSSYEQYF | TGTGCCAGCACCCCCGAGGCAGGGAGCTCCTACGAGCAGTACTTC